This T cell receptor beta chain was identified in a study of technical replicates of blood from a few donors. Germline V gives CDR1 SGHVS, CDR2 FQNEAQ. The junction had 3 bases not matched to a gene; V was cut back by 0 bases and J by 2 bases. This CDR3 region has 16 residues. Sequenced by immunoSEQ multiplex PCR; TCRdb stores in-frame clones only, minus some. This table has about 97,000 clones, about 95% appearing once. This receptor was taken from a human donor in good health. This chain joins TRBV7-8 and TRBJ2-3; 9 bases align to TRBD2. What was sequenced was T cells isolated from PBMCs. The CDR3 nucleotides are TGTGCCAGCAGCTTAGCGCCGGGACTAGCCACAGATACGCAGTATTTT. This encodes CASSLAPGLATDTQYF.